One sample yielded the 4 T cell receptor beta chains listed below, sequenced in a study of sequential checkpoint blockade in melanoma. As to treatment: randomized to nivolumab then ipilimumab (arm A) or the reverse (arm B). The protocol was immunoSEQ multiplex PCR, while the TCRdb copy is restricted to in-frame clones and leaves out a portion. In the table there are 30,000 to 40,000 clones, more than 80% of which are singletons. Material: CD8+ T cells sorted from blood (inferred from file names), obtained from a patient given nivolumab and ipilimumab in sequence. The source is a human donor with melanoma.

CDR3 in DNA: TGCGCCAGCAGGGGACAGGGGCGGAATCAGCCCCAGCATTTT. Translated: CASRGQGRNQPQHF. This chain connects TRBV10-1 to TRBJ1-5; TRBD1 aligns across 10 bases. Germline CDR1 reads WNHNN; CDR2 reads SYGVQD (reference sequence). The CDR3 has 14 amino acids. Trimming removed 6 bases from V and 4 bases from J; junction bases left unmatched: 3.

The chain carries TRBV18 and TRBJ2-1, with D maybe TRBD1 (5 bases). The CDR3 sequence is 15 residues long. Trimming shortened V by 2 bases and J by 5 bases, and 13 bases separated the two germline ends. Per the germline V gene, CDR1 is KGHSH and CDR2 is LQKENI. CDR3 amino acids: CASSPLGSRDNEQFF. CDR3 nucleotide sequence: TGTGCCAGCTCACCATTGGGGTCCAGGGACAATGAGCAGTTCTTC.

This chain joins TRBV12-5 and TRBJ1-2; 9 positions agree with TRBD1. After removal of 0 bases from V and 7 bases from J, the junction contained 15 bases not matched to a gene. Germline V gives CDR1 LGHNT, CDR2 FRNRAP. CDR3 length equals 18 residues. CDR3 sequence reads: CASGLVLTGGALLGGYTF. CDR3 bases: TGTGCTAGTGGTTTGGTACTGACAGGGGGTGCTCTTCTGGGTGGCTACACCTTC.

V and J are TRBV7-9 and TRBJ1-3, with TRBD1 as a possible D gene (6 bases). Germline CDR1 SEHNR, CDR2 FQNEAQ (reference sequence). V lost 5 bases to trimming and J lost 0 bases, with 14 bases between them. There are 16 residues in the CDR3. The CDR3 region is CASSENRQVSGNTIYF. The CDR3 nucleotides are TGTGCCAGCAGCGAGAACCGACAGGTCTCTGGAAACACCATATATTTT.